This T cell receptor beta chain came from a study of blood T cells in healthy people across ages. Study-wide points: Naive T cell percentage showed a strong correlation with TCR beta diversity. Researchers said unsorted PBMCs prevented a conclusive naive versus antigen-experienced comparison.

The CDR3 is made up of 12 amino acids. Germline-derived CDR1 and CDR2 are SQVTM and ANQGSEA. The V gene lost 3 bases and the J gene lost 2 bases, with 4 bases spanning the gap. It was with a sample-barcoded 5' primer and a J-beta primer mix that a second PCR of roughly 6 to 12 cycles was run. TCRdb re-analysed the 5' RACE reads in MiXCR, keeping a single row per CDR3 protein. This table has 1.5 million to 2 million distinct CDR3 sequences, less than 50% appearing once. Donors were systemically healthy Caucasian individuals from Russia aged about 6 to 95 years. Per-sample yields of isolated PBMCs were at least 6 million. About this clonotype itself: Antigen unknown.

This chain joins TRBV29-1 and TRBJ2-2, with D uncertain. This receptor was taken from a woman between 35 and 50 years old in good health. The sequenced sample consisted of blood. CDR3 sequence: CSVEVNTGELFF. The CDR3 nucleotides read TGCAGCGTTGAGGTTAACACCGGGGAGCTGTTTTTT.